The 5 T cell receptor beta chains in this list originate from one sample, sequenced in a study of CD8 T cells in ankylosing spondylitis. One entry per CDR3 protein, called by TCRdb with MiXCR from the 5' RACE reads. The sample shows fewer than 350,000 distinct CDR3 sequences, about 9.9% of them seen only once. Sequencing was carried out using blood, either unsorted or a sorted T cell fraction (not recorded which). The receptors originated from a female donor with ankylosing spondylitis or in good health (not recorded which).

This clonotype appeared many times. CDR3 sequence (DNA): TGTGCCAGCAGTTTCCAGGGGTCAGGAAACACCATATATTTT. Translation gives CASSFQGSGNTIYF. The chain is built from TRBV12-3 or TRBV12-4 and TRBJ1-3; the D gene is possibly TRBD1 (6 bases). The CDR3 has 14 residues. V was clipped by 3 bases and J by 4 bases, with 10 bases between them.

This clonotype was detected many times. The genes are TRBV12-3 or TRBV12-4 and TRBJ1-6; TRBD1 aligns across 10 bases. This CDR3 contains 14 residues. Trimming removed 6 bases from V and 8 bases from J; junction bases left unmatched: 4. CDR3 sequence reads: CASSQTGGDSPLHF. The DNA for the CDR3 is TGTGCCAGCAGCCAGACAGGGGGCGATTCACCCCTCCACTTT.

This clonotype was seen a few times. J is TRBJ1-5 and V is TRBV5-5; D not certain. CDR3 length: 15 amino acids. V lost 1 base and J 3 bases, leaving 11 bases between the germline ends. The germline gives CDR1 SGHKS, CDR2 YYEKEE (reference sequence). The DNA of the CDR3 is TGTGCCAGCAGCTTGACAGCATATGACAATCAGCCCCAGCATTTT. This gives the protein CASSLTAYDNQPQHF.

This clonotype was observed a single time. A much more abundant neighbour one base away suggests this may be a read error. V usage is TRBV12-3 or TRBV12-4 and J usage is TRBJ2-2; D is perhaps TRBD1 (6 bases). This CDR3 is 16 amino acids long. V lost 5 bases to trimming and J lost 6 bases, with 19 bases between them. The CDR3 DNA reads as TGTGCCAGCAGTGCCCGGGGCAGGGGTTTGTCCGGGGAGCTGTTTTTT. It is translated as CASSARGRGLSGELFF.

This chain uses TRBV7-9 with TRBJ2-7; D is undetermined. Trimming pared 1 base from V and 0 bases from J, leaving 10 bases between. The CDR3 runs 15 residues. From germline, CDR1 is SEHNR and CDR2 FQNEAQ (reference sequence). Written as DNA, the CDR3 is TGTGCCAGCAGCTTAGAGAAGGTGAGCTCCTACGAGCAGTACTTC. Residues: CASSLEKVSSYEQYF.